Shown below are 20 T cell receptor beta chains from a single sample sequenced in a study of spatial heterogeneity in lung cancer. Time point noted: sample taken at primary tumor resection. A single record per CDR3 protein comes from TCRdb applying MiXCR to the 5' RACE reads. The table has some 23,000 distinct CDR3 sequences, around 6% seen once. Whole-study results and caveats: Within tumors, counts of expanded alpha and beta TCRs tracked tumor mutation counts.

These receptors lack a known antigen. The material sequenced was lung tumor tissue, taken at surgery. The receptors derive from a male donor with early-stage non-small cell lung cancer.

This chain joins TRBV30 and TRBJ1-5; D remains unclear. Deletions cut 2 bases from V and 2 bases from J, with 7 bases between. Per germline, CDR1 GTSNPN and CDR2 SVGIG (reference sequence). The CDR3 covers 13 residues. The chain's CDR3 is CAWSPGGNQPQHF. The CDR3 DNA reads as TGTGCCTGGAGTCCCGGGGGCAATCAGCCCCAGCATTTT.

The V call is TRBV11-2, the J call TRBJ2-3; TRBD2 aligns across 7 bases. The CDR3 runs to 17 residues. Losses at the gene ends were 5 bases for V and 7 bases for J; bases not matched to a gene: 18. CDR1 is SGHAT and CDR2 is FQNNGV in the germline V gene. The CDR3 region has the DNA TGTGCCAGCAGCCGCCAGTCTAGCGGTCCCCGCGGGAATACGCAGTATTTT. This sequence encodes CASSRQSSGPRGNTQYF.

This clonotype was seen at least ten times. This sequence joins TRBV27 and TRBJ2-7; no definite D call. Germline V lookup: CDR1 MNHEY, CDR2 SMNVEV (reference sequence). Deletions cut 5 bases from V and 3 bases from J, with 11 bases between. This CDR3 is 13 amino acids long. DNA for the CDR3: TGTGCCAGCAGTCACGGGCCTAGCTACGAGCAGTACTTC. It translates to CASSHGPSYEQYF.

There are many counts of this clonotype. The CDR3, as DNA: TGCAGTGCTATGGGACTCTCGAACACTGAAGCTTTCTTT. This codes for CSAMGLSNTEAFF. The chain has TRBV20-1 and TRBJ1-1, with D tentatively TRBD1 (5 bases). Germline V gene data show CDR1 as DFQATT and CDR2 as SNEGSKA (reference sequence). V lost 4 bases to trimming and J lost 1 base, with 10 bases between them. The CDR3 has 13 residues.

This clonotype has a count of ten or more. The rearrangement uses TRBV5-6 and TRBJ2-1, with 7 bases matching TRBD2. This CDR3 spans 13 amino acids. From germline, CDR1 is SGHDT and CDR2 YYEEEE. Trimming at V came to 5 bases and at J to 6 bases, leaving 5 bases not matched to a gene. CDR3 sequence reads: CASRGLAVNEQFF. In nucleotides, the CDR3 is TGTGCCAGCAGGGGGCTAGCGGTCAATGAGCAGTTCTTC.

This clonotype was observed at least ten times. The chain uses TRBV29-1 and TRBJ2-3; D unresolved. Germline CDR1 and CDR2: SQVTM and ANQGSEA. Trimming stripped 0 bases from V and 1 base from J, with 5 bases between. The CDR3 runs to 13 residues. CDR3 coding DNA: TGCAGCGTTGAAGATCGTGGCACAGATACGCAGTATTTT. This gives the protein CSVEDRGTDTQYF.

This clonotype was seen many times. The V call is TRBV20-1, the J call TRBJ1-2; 11 bases are a match to TRBD1. This CDR3 has 14 amino acids. Germline V CDR1 and CDR2: DFQATT, SNEGSKA (reference sequence). After removal of 2 bases from V and 8 bases from J, the junction contained 7 bases not matched to a gene. The CDR3 reads CSARSGQGARGYTF. DNA of the CDR3: TGCAGTGCTAGATCAGGACAGGGGGCGCGGGGCTACACCTTC.

This clonotype was seen only a few times. This chain joins TRBV25-1 and TRBJ2-5; 7 bases match TRBD2. The CDR3 sequence is 15 residues long. The junction had 11 bases not matched to a gene; V was cut back by 4 bases and J by 6 bases. Germline CDR1 MGHDK, CDR2 SYGVNS. CDR3 nucleotides: TGTGCCAGCAGTGCCCTTCGGGGGGTATTACAGACCCAGTACTTC. It specifies CASSALRGVLQTQYF.

This clonotype was seen more than once but under ten times. This chain links TRBV7-2 with TRBJ2-1; D not resolved. The V gene lost 5 bases and the J gene lost 1 base, with 9 bases spanning the gap. The CDR3 contains 14 residues. Germline CDR1 and CDR2: SGHTA and FQGNSA. CDR3 region: CASSPDFSYNEQFF. The CDR3 nucleotides are TGTGCCAGCAGCCCTGACTTTTCCTACAATGAGCAGTTCTTC.

By frequency in the sample, this clonotype is medium-sized. This sequence joins TRBV7-8 and TRBJ2-7, with D uncertain. CDR3 length: 14 amino acids. Germline loops: CDR1 SGHVS, CDR2 FQNEAQ. V dropped 1 base and J dropped 2 bases, with 9 bases sitting between them. The CDR3 DNA is TGTGCCAGCAGCTTAGTACAAGCTACCTACGAGCAGTACTTC. Its protein is CASSLVQATYEQYF.

The sample holds a few counts of this clonotype. The rearrangement uses TRBV28 and TRBJ1-1, with D unresolved. CDR3 length: 15 residues. The germline V and J ends were trimmed by 6 bases and 1 base, with 15 bases remaining between them. Germline V gene data show CDR1 as MDHEN and CDR2 as SYDVKM. CDR3 sequence (DNA): TGTGCCAGCAGCCCTTGGACGGCAGAGAACACTGAAGCTTTCTTT. This translates into CASSPWTAENTEAFF.

This clonotype was seen at least ten times. The gene calls are TRBV7-2 and TRBJ2-5, with D tentatively TRBD2 (5 bases). The CDR3 consists of 13 residues. Looked up from germline, CDR1 is SGHTA and CDR2 is FQGNSA. Between the trimmed V and J ends, which lost 5 bases and 4 bases, there was a span of 11 bases. CDR3 in amino acids: CASSPGVRETQYF. DNA of the CDR3: TGTGCCAGCAGCCCCGGGGTGAGAGAGACCCAGTACTTC.

This clonotype was counted ten times or more. This sequence joins TRBV27 and TRBJ1-1; 8 bases are shared with TRBD1. The CDR3 is 14 residues long. Germline V lookup: CDR1 MNHEY, CDR2 SMNVEV (reference sequence). V gave up 5 bases and J gave up 2 bases; unmatched junction bases: 4. CDR3 sequence: CASSEDRANTEAFF. The CDR3 DNA reads TGTGCCAGCAGTGAGGACAGGGCTAACACTGAAGCTTTCTTT.

This clonotype was found many times. The chain carries TRBV20-1 and TRBJ2-7, with D unclear. Trimming pared 1 base from V and 6 bases from J, leaving 16 bases between. CDR1 is DFQATT, CDR2 SNEGSKA, per germline (reference sequence). The CDR3 loop spans 14 amino acids. CDR3 region: CSARVRDIAGEQYF. CDR3 coding DNA: TGCAGTGCTAGAGTTCGTGACATCGCCGGCGAGCAGTACTTC.

This clonotype was observed at least ten times. The gene calls are TRBV12-3 or TRBV12-4 and TRBJ2-3; no firm D call. The CDR3 is 14 residues long. Trimming removed 5 bases from V and 1 base from J, with 10 bases in between. The chain's CDR3 is CASSPVGGTDTQYF. CDR3 nucleotide sequence: TGTGCCAGCAGTCCTGTTGGGGGCACAGATACGCAGTATTTT.

At least ten counts were recorded for this clonotype. The chain has TRBV28 and TRBJ2-7, with 7 bases identical to TRBD1. Trimming at V came to 7 bases and at J to 6 bases, leaving 9 bases not matched to a gene. Germline lookup yields CDR1 MDHEN and CDR2 SYDVKM. This CDR3 comprises 13 residues. The CDR3 DNA follows: TGTGCCAGCAATACAGGGGTCAACGGCGAGCAGTACTTC. This gives the protein CASNTGVNGEQYF.

This clonotype was found many times. Here the CDR3 reads CASSFSPAEGTQYF. Here the CDR3 DNA reads TGTGCCAGCAGCTTTAGCCCCGCCGAGGGGACCCAGTACTTC. This rearrangement joins TRBV7-2 to TRBJ2-5, with D maybe TRBD2 (5 bases). The CDR3 has 14 amino acids. Germline V gene lookup returns CDR1 SGHTA and CDR2 FQGNSA. The V end was cut by 3 bases, the J end by 7 bases, with 15 bases between.

This clonotype occurred many times. The gene calls are TRBV5-1 and TRBJ2-5; 8 bases are a match to TRBD1. V was pared by 2 bases and J by 3 bases, with 6 bases of the junction left unmatched. Germline V lookup: CDR1 SGHRS, CDR2 YFSETQ. The CDR3 extends over 15 amino acids. CDR3 in amino acids: CASSFLTGAEETQYF. The CDR3 bases are TGCGCCAGCAGCTTCCTGACAGGGGCGGAAGAGACCCAGTACTTC.

This clonotype was found many times. The chain links TRBV5-5 to TRBJ2-1; maybe TRBD1 (5 bases). There are 16 residues in the CDR3. V lost 3 bases and J 0 bases, leaving 13 bases between the germline ends. Per germline, CDR1 SGHKS and CDR2 YYEKEE (reference sequence). CDR3 sequence (DNA): TGTGCCAGCAGCTGGGGCACAAGGAGCTCCTACAATGAGCAGTTCTTC. It yields the protein CASSWGTRSSYNEQFF. Looking up the rest from reference TRBV5-5 and TRBJ2-1 gives the full variable domain: DAGVTQSPTHLIKTRGQQVTLRCSPISGHKSVSWYQQVLGQGPQFIFQYYEKEERGRGNFPDRFSARQFPNYSSELNVNALLLGDSALYLCASSWGTRSSYNEQFFGPGTRLTVL.

This clonotype was seen ten or more times. This chain uses TRBV7-9 with TRBJ2-3; D remains ambiguous. The CDR3 length is 14 residues. Trimming took off 2 bases at V and 3 bases at J, with 9 bases between the two ends. Germline V gives CDR1 SEHNR, CDR2 FQNEAQ (reference sequence). The CDR3 coding sequence is TGTGCCAGCAGCTTAATGATAATGACAGATACGCAGTATTTT. It yields the protein CASSLMIMTDTQYF.